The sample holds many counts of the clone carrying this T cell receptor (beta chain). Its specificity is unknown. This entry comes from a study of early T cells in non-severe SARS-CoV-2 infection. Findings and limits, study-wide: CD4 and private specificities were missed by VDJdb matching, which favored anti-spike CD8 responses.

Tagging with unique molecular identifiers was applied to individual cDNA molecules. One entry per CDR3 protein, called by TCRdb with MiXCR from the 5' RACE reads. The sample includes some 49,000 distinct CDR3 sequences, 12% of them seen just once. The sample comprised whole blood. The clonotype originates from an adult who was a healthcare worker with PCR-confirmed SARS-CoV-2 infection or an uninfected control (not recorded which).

Here the CDR3 reads CASSQEPSYNEQFF. The CDR3 DNA is TGCGCCAGCAGCCAAGAGCCCTCCTACAATGAGCAGTTCTTC. This sequence joins TRBV4-1 and TRBJ2-1; D remains unclear. CDR1 and CDR2 (germline): MGHRA, YSYEKL. V lost 0 bases and J 0 bases, leaving 3 bases between the germline ends. This CDR3 region has 14 residues.